This passage covers 7 T cell receptor beta chains from one sample sequenced in a study of regulatory T cells in long-lasting Graves disease. Documented time point: newly diagnosed GD, antithyroid drugs for less than 3 months. With RNA extracted from PBMCs as input, the TCR library was made. iRepertoire HTBI primers and Arm-PCR of CDR3 regions built TCR beta libraries. TCRdb independently ran MiXCR on the multiplex PCR reads; one entry per CDR3 protein. The sample has a few hundred thousand distinct CDR3 sequences; 15% to 20% are singletons. The data also belong to a second study, concerning T cells in Graves' hyperthyroidism and ophthalmopathy.

Source: peripheral blood mononuclear cells (PBMCs), taken at new diagnosis, from a patient treated with antithyroid drugs. These receptors were collected from a woman aged 18-30 years with Graves disease.

The J gene is TRBJ2-7, the V gene TRBV20-1; TRBD1 matches 9 bases. The CDR3 covers 14 residues. CDR1 and CDR2 from the germline V gene are DFQATT and SNEGSKA (reference sequence). Losses at the gene ends were 2 bases for V and 5 bases for J; bases not matched to a gene: 7. CDR3 sequence reads: CSARPGTGFHEQYF. CDR3 DNA: TGCAGTGCTAGACCCGGGACAGGGTTCCACGAGCAGTACTTC.

This rearrangement joins TRBV9 to TRBJ1-5; D is undetermined. Germline CDR1 reads SGDLS; CDR2 reads YYNGEE. Between the trimmed V and J ends, which lost 0 bases and 4 bases, there was a span of 14 bases. The CDR3 runs 16 residues. The CDR3 loop reads CASSVGTGNENQPQHF. The CDR3 nucleotides read TGTGCCAGCAGCGTAGGGACCGGGAACGAAAATCAGCCCCAGCATTTT.

This clonotype was seen a few times. This chain links TRBV15 with TRBJ1-2, with D unresolved. The germline CDR1 and CDR2 sequences are LNHNV and YYDKDF (reference sequence). The length of the CDR3 is 16 residues. With 5 bases removed from V and 0 bases from J, the gap between germline ends came to 16 bases. The CDR3 region is CATSGSPGAANYGYTF. For the CDR3, the DNA is TGTGCCACCAGCGGTAGTCCGGGAGCAGCTAACTATGGCTACACCTTC.

The CDR3 protein is CASSLEAGATYEQYF. CDR3 nucleotide sequence: TGCGCCAGCAGCTTGGAGGCAGGGGCTACCTACGAGCAGTACTTC. V is TRBV5-1 and J is TRBJ2-7; possibly TRBD1 for D (6 bases). The CDR3 is 15 amino acids. Germline values: CDR1 SGHRS, CDR2 YFSETQ. V was shortened by 0 bases and J by 2 bases, with 12 bases between the two germline ends.

The sample holds a few counts of this clonotype. The chain is built from TRBV30 and TRBJ1-2; D is perhaps TRBD1 (5 bases). The CDR3 sequence is 15 residues long. CDR1 is GTSNPN and CDR2 is SVGIG in the germline V gene (reference sequence). Trimming left V 0 bases short and J 5 bases short, with 16 bases between. CDR3 residues: CAWSVLSGAAYGYTF. CDR3 nucleotides: TGTGCCTGGAGTGTATTAAGCGGGGCAGCTTATGGCTACACCTTC.

This clonotype has ten or more counts. V usage is TRBV30 and J usage is TRBJ2-3, with a possible D match to TRBD2 (5 bases). Germline CDR1 is GTSNPN and CDR2 is SVGIG (reference sequence). This CDR3 comprises 16 residues. Trimming left V 3 bases short and J 0 bases short, with 16 bases between. The chain's CDR3 is CAWSKPQRLSTDTQYF. CDR3 sequence (DNA): TGTGCCTGGAGCAAACCCCAAAGACTAAGCACAGATACGCAGTATTTT.

The chain links TRBV29-1 to TRBJ2-7, with 7 bases matching TRBD2. This CDR3 region has 15 residues. V trimming: 5 bases; J trimming: 0 bases; junction bases outside the gene matches: 10. Germline V lookup: CDR1 SQVTM, CDR2 ANQGSEA. For the CDR3, the DNA is TGCAGCGTTTGGGCGCGAGCGGGAAGCTCCTACGAGCAGTACTTC. This sequence encodes CSVWARAGSSYEQYF.